This is a list of T cell receptor beta chains from one sample in a study of glioma-infiltrating T cells after dendritic cell vaccination. Clones were read by immunoSEQ multiplex PCR, and TCRdb kept only the in-frame ones, dropping some. Counted here are about 100,000 clones, over 80% occurring once; the ten biggest clones make up 4.5% to 5.5%. Sequencing was performed on blood, taken after dendritic cell vaccination. Receptors were obtained from a human donor with glioblastoma. CDR3s include the opening cysteine and the closing phenylalanine or tryptophan. D genes are given only for firm matches. Size is omitted from some rows. Given values are once, few, many or a class for expanded clones.

v_gene: TRBV28; j_gene: TRBJ1-1; len: 12; abundance: NA; d_gene: NA; CDR3aa: CVTGAGNTEAFF; CDR3nt: TGCGTTACGGGAGCAGGGAACACTGAAGCTTTCTTT
v_gene: TRBV18; j_gene: TRBJ1-1; len: 15; abundance: NA; d_gene: NA; CDR3aa: CASSPSDTLSTEAFF; CDR3nt: TGTGCCAGCTCACCATCCGATACGTTGAGTACTGAAGCTTTCTTT
v_gene: TRBV9; j_gene: TRBJ1-2; len: 14; abundance: NA; d_gene: NA; CDR3aa: CASSVAPRASGYTF; CDR3nt: TGTGCCAGCAGCGTAGCCCCAAGGGCTAGCGGCTACACCTTC
v_gene: TRBV7-8; j_gene: TRBJ1-1; len: 14; abundance: NA; d_gene: NA; CDR3aa: CASSFTGMNTEAFF; CDR3nt: TGTGCCAGCAGCTTTACAGGGATGAACACTGAAGCTTTCTTT
v_gene: TRBV28; j_gene: TRBJ1-1; len: 18; abundance: NA; d_gene: NA; CDR3aa: CASSFPGFGVTRTTEAFF; CDR3nt: TGTGCCAGCAGTTTCCCGGGGTTCGGAGTAACTAGAACTACTGAAGCTTTCTTT
v_gene: TRBV5-1; j_gene: TRBJ1-4; len: 15; abundance: NA; d_gene: TRBD1; CDR3aa: CASSSSTGADEKLFF; CDR3nt: TGCGCCAGCAGCTCGTCGACAGGGGCGGATGAAAAACTGTTTTTT
v_gene: TRBV27; j_gene: TRBJ1-1; len: 14; abundance: once; d_gene: NA; CDR3aa: CASSPRGGVTEAFF; CDR3nt: TGTGCCAGCAGTCCTAGGGGGGGCGTGACTGAAGCTTTCTTT
v_gene: TRBV19; j_gene: TRBJ2-2; len: 12; abundance: NA; d_gene: NA; CDR3aa: CASSTPTGELFF; CDR3nt: TGTGCCAGTAGTACCCCGACAGGGGAGCTGTTTTTT
v_gene: TRBV2; j_gene: TRBJ1-6; len: 18; abundance: once; d_gene: NA; CDR3aa: CASSAGRGGPGLKSPLHF; CDR3nt: TGTGCCAGCAGTGCTGGGCGAGGAGGGCCAGGGCTAAAATCACCCCTCCACTTT
v_gene: TRBV2; j_gene: TRBJ2-7; len: 14; abundance: NA; d_gene: TRBD1; CDR3aa: CASRTQGSSYEQYF; CDR3nt: TGTGCCAGCCGTACACAGGGGAGCTCCTACGAGCAGTACTTC
v_gene: TRBV6-1; j_gene: TRBJ2-1; len: 15; abundance: NA; d_gene: NA; CDR3aa: CASNTDRSSYNEQFF; CDR3nt: TGTGCCAGCAATACAGACAGGTCCTCCTACAATGAGCAGTTCTTC
v_gene: TRBV2; j_gene: TRBJ2-1; len: 16; abundance: few; d_gene: TRBD2; CDR3aa: CASRASGRLSYNEQFF; CDR3nt: TGTGCCAGCAGAGCTAGCGGGAGATTATCCTACAATGAGCAGTTCTTC
v_gene: TRBV6-1; j_gene: TRBJ1-1; len: 15; abundance: NA; d_gene: TRBD1; CDR3aa: CASILTGTVYTEAFF; CDR3nt: TGTGCCAGCATCCTCACGGGGACAGTTTACACTGAAGCTTTCTTT
v_gene: TRBV4-2; j_gene: TRBJ2-3; len: 15; abundance: NA; d_gene: TRBD2; CDR3aa: CASSQLAGGPDTQYF; CDR3nt: TGTGCCAGCAGCCAGCTAGCGGGGGGGCCAGATACGCAGTATTTT
v_gene: TRBV2; j_gene: TRBJ2-5; len: 15; abundance: few; d_gene: TRBD2; CDR3aa: CASSLTLAGGETQYF; CDR3nt: TGTGCCAGCAGCTTAACACTAGCGGGAGGAGAGACCCAGTACTTC
v_gene: TRBV30; j_gene: TRBJ2-7; len: 15; abundance: NA; d_gene: NA; CDR3aa: CAWNPPGVAPYEQYF; CDR3nt: TGTGCCTGGAACCCCCCAGGGGTGGCCCCCTACGAGCAGTACTTC
v_gene: TRBV2; j_gene: TRBJ1-5; len: 16; abundance: NA; d_gene: NA; CDR3aa: CASSEAGGGSNQPQHF; CDR3nt: TGTGCCAGCAGTGAAGCGGGAGGGGGGAGCAATCAGCCCCAGCATTTT
v_gene: TRBV6-1; j_gene: TRBJ1-4; len: 14; abundance: NA; d_gene: NA; CDR3aa: CASSRRPGNEKLFF; CDR3nt: TGTGCCAGCAGTCGTAGGCCGGGGAATGAAAAACTGTTTTTT
v_gene: TRBV6-5; j_gene: TRBJ1-6; len: 14; abundance: NA; d_gene: TRBD1; CDR3aa: CASSPTGSNSPLHF; CDR3nt: TGTGCCAGCAGCCCGACAGGGTCTAATTCACCCCTCCACTTT
v_gene: TRBV7-2; j_gene: TRBJ1-1; len: 15; abundance: NA; d_gene: NA; CDR3aa: CASSLDQAPNTEAFF; CDR3nt: TGTGCCAGCAGCTTAGACCAGGCCCCTAACACTGAAGCTTTCTTT
v_gene: TRBV11-2; j_gene: TRBJ1-2; len: 14; abundance: few; d_gene: TRBD1; CDR3aa: CASSLAQGAGGYTF; CDR3nt: TGTGCCAGCAGCTTAGCTCAGGGGGCAGGAGGCTACACCTTC
v_gene: TRBV6-1; j_gene: TRBJ2-5; len: 11; abundance: NA; d_gene: NA; CDR3aa: CASSQEGGEHF; CDR3nt: TGTGCCAGCAGCCAAGAGGGGGGGGAACACTTC
v_gene: TRBV7-8; j_gene: TRBJ1-5; len: 16; abundance: NA; d_gene: NA; CDR3aa: CASSLLPPTVPQPQHF; CDR3nt: TGTGCCAGCAGCTTGTTACCTCCGACAGTCCCTCAGCCCCAGCATTTT
v_gene: TRBV30; j_gene: TRBJ2-4; len: 13; abundance: NA; d_gene: NA; CDR3aa: CAWSPQQGNIQYF; CDR3nt: TGTGCCTGGAGCCCCCAGCAGGGAAACATTCAGTACTTC
v_gene: TRBV27; j_gene: TRBJ2-3; len: 15; abundance: NA; d_gene: TRBD2; CDR3aa: CASSGTSGIADTQYF; CDR3nt: TGTGCCAGCAGTGGAACTAGCGGAATAGCAGATACGCAGTATTTT
v_gene: TRBV5-1; j_gene: TRBJ2-3; len: 16; abundance: once; d_gene: NA; CDR3aa: CASSSVGHLLTDTQYF; CDR3nt: TGCGCCAGCAGCTCCGTGGGACACCTCCTCACAGATACGCAGTATTTT
v_gene: TRBV5-1; j_gene: TRBJ2-5; len: 15; abundance: once; d_gene: TRBD1; CDR3aa: CASSLGQGDQETQYF; CDR3nt: TGCGCCAGCAGCTTAGGACAGGGCGACCAAGAGACCCAGTACTTC
v_gene: TRBV11-2; j_gene: TRBJ1-2; len: 12; abundance: NA; d_gene: NA; CDR3aa: CASSRGSYGYTF; CDR3nt: TGTGCCAGCAGCAGGGGGTCCTATGGCTACACCTTC
v_gene: TRBV7-9; j_gene: TRBJ2-7; len: 13; abundance: NA; d_gene: NA; CDR3aa: CASSSNSSYEQYF; CDR3nt: TGTGCCAGCAGCTCTAACAGCTCCTACGAGCAGTACTTC
v_gene: TRBV9; j_gene: TRBJ2-1; len: 14; abundance: NA; d_gene: NA; CDR3aa: CASSVGGSYNEQFF; CDR3nt: TGTGCCAGCAGCGTGGGCGGGTCGTACAATGAGCAGTTCTTC
v_gene: TRBV5-1; j_gene: TRBJ2-5; len: 18; abundance: few; d_gene: TRBD2; CDR3aa: CASSLAKRAGEGGETQYF; CDR3nt: TGCGCCAGCAGCTTGGCCAAGAGAGCGGGAGAGGGGGGGGAGACCCAGTACTTC
v_gene: TRBV9; j_gene: TRBJ1-4; len: 14; abundance: NA; d_gene: TRBD1; CDR3aa: CASSVAGGAEKLFF; CDR3nt: TGTGCCAGCAGCGTAGCAGGGGGAGCTGAAAAACTGTTTTTT
v_gene: TRBV19; j_gene: TRBJ1-2; len: 17; abundance: NA; d_gene: NA; CDR3aa: CASKLGASIIRYYGYTF; CDR3nt: TGTGCCAGTAAATTGGGCGCGTCTATAATTCGCTACTATGGCTACACCTTC
v_gene: TRBV15; j_gene: TRBJ1-3; len: 15; abundance: many; d_gene: NA; CDR3aa: CATSRDPFSGNTIYF; CDR3nt: TGTGCCACCAGCAGAGATCCGTTCTCTGGAAACACCATATATTTT
v_gene: TRBV5-4; j_gene: TRBJ2-2; len: 14; abundance: NA; d_gene: NA; CDR3aa: CASSHPTVTGELFF; CDR3nt: TGTGCCAGCAGCCATCCGACAGTGACCGGGGAGCTGTTTTTT
v_gene: TRBV29-1; j_gene: TRBJ2-1; len: 15; abundance: NA; d_gene: TRBD2; CDR3aa: CSVEMGGRPYNEQFF; CDR3nt: TGCAGCGTTGAAATGGGCGGGAGACCTTACAATGAGCAGTTCTTC
v_gene: TRBV5-1; j_gene: TRBJ2-3; len: 15; abundance: NA; d_gene: NA; CDR3aa: CASSSDVGGTDTQYF; CDR3nt: TGCGCCAGCAGCTCCGACGTAGGGGGCACAGATACGCAGTATTTT
v_gene: TRBV7-9; j_gene: TRBJ2-1; len: 15; abundance: NA; d_gene: TRBD2; CDR3aa: CASSRSGPAYNEQFF; CDR3nt: TGTGCCAGCAGCCGTAGCGGGCCTGCCTACAATGAGCAGTTCTTC
v_gene: TRBV7-3; j_gene: TRBJ1-2; len: 15; abundance: NA; d_gene: TRBD1; CDR3aa: CASSLTGQGAQGYTF; CDR3nt: TGTGCCAGCAGCTTGACCGGTCAGGGGGCGCAAGGCTACACCTTC
v_gene: TRBV7-9; j_gene: TRBJ1-5; len: 14; abundance: NA; d_gene: NA; CDR3aa: CASSFGQTNQPQHF; CDR3nt: TGTGCCAGCAGCTTTGGACAGACCAATCAGCCCCAGCATTTT
v_gene: TRBV6-6; j_gene: TRBJ1-3; len: 15; abundance: NA; d_gene: TRBD1; CDR3aa: CASSPTGGSGNTIYF; CDR3nt: TGTGCCAGCAGTCCCACAGGGGGCTCTGGAAACACCATATATTTT
v_gene: TRBV5-1; j_gene: TRBJ1-6; len: 15; abundance: NA; d_gene: NA; CDR3aa: CASSLVFRGYSPLHF; CDR3nt: TGCGCCAGCAGCTTGGTATTTAGAGGTTATTCACCCCTCCACTTT